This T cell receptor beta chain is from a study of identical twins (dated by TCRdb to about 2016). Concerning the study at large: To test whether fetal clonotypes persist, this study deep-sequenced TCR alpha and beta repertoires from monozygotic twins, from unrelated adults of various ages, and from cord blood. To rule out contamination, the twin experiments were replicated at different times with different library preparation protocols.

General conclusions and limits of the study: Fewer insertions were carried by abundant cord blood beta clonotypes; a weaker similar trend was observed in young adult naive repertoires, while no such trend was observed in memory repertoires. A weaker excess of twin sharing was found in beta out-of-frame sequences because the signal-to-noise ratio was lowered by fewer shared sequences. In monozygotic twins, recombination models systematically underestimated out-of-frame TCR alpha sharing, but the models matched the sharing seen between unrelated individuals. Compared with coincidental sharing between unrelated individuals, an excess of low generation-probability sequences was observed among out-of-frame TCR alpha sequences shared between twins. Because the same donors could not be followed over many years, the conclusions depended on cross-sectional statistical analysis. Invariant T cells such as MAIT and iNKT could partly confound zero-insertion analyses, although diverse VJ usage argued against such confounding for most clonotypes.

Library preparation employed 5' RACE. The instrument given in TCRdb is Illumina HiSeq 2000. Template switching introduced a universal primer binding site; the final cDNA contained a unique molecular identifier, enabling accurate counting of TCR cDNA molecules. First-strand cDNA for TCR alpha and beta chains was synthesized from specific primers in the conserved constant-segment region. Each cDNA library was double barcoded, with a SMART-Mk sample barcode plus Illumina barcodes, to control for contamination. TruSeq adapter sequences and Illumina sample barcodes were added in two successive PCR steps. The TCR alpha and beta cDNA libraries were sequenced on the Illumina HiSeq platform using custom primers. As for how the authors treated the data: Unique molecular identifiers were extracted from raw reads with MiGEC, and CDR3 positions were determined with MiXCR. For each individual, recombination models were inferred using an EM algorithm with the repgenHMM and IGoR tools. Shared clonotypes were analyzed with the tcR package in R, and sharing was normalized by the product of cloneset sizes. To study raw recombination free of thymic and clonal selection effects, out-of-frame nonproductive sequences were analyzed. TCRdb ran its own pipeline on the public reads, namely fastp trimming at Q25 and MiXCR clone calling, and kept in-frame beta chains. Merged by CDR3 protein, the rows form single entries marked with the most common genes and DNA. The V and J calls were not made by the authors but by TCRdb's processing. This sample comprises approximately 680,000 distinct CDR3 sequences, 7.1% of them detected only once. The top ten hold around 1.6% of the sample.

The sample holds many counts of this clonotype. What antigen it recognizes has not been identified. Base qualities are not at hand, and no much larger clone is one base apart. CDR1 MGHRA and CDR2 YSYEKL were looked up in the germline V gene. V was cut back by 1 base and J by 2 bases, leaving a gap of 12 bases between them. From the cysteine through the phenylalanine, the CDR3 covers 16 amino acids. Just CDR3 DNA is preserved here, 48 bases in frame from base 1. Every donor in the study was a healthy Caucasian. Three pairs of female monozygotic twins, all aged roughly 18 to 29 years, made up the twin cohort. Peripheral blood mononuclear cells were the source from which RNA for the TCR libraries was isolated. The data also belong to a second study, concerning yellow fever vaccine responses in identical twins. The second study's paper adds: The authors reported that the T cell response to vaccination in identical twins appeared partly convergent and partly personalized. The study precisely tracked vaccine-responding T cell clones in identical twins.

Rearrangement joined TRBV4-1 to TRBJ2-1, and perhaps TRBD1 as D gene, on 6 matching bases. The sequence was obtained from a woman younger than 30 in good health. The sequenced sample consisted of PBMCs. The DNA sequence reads TGCGCCAGCAGCCAAGGGGAATGGGACACCTACAATGAGCAGTTCTTC. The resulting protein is CASSQGEWDTYNEQFF.